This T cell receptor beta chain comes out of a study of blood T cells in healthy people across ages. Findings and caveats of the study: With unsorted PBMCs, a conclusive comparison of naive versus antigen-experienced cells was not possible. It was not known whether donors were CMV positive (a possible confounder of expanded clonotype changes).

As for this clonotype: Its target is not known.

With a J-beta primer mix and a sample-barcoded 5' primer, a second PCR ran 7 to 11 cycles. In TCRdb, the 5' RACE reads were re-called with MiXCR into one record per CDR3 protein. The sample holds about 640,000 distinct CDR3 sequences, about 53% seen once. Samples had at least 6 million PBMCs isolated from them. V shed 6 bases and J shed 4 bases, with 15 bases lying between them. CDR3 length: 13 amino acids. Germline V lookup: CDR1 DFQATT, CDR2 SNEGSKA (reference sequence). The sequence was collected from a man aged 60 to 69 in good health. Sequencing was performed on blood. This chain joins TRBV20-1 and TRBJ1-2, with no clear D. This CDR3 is CSASSGSGYGYTF. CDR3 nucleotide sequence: TGCAGTGCCTCATCGGGGAGCGGCTATGGCTACACCTTC.